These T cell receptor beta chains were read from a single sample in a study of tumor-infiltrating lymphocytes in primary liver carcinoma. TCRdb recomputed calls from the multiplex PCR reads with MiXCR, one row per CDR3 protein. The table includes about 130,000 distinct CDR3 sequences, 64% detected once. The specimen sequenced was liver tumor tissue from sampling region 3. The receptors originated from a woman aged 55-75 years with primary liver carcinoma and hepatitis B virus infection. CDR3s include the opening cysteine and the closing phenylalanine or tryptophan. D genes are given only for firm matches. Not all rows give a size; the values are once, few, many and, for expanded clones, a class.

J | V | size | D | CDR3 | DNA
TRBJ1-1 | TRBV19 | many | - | CASWGRGRGTEAFF | TGTGCCAGTTGGGGGCGGGGACGTGGCACTGAAGCTTTCTTT
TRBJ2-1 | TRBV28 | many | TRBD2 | CASSTGGPRGFEQFF | TGTGCCAGCAGTACGGGAGGGCCCCGGGGTTTTGAGCAGTTCTTC
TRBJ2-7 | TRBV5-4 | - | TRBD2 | CTSSLAGGRRYEQYF | TGTACCAGTAGCTTGGCTGGCGGGAGGAGGTACGAGCAGTACTTC
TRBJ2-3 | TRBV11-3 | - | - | CASSLAPIGGTDTQYF | TGTGCCAGCAGCTTAGCTCCCATCGGGGGCACAGATACGCAGTATTTT
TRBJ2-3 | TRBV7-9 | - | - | CASSLSDTQYF | TGTGCCAGCAGTCTTTCAGATACGCAGTATTTT
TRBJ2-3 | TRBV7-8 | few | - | CASSLETGTDTQYF | TGTGCCAGCAGCTTAGAAACAGGCACAGATACGCAGTATTTT
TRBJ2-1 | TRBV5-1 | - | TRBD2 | CASSLGAGGPLNEQFF | TGCGCCAGCAGCTTGGGAGCGGGAGGGCCACTCAATGAGCAGTTCTTC
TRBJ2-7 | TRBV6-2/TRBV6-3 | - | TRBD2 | CASSFPLAGNSYEQHF | TGTGCCAGCAGCTTCCCCCTAGCGGGGAATTCCTACGAGCAGCACTTC
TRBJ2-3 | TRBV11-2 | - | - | CVISPELASSTDTQYF | TGTGTTATCAGCCCAGAACTTGCTTCTAGCACAGATACGCAGTATTTT
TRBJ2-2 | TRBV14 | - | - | CASSQGVGSGSGELFF | -
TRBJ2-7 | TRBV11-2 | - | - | CTSSLGPGHTSEQHF | TGTACCAGCAGCTTAGGCCCAGGCCATACGTCCGAGCAGCACTTC
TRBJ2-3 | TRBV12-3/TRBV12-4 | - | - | CASIKAGGLSTGMLYF | TGTGCCAGCATAAAAGCGGGCGGCCTGAGCACAGGTATGCTGTATTTT
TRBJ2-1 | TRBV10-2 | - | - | CASSLAENEQFF | TGCGCCAGCAGTCTAGCTGAGAATGAGCAGTTCTTC
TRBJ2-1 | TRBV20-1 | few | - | CSAINSLYNEQFF | TGCAGTGCTATCAACTCACTCTATAATGAGCAGTTCTTC
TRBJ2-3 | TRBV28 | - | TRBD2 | CASSFLAGGQHTQYF | TGTGCCAGCAGTTTTTTAGCGGGAGGGCAACATACGCAGTATTTT
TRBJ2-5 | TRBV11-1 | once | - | CSSNSPGTDRETQYF | TGTTCCAGCAACTCGCCCGGGACCGATCGAGAGACCCAGTACTTC
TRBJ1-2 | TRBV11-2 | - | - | CTSRPHMGHSYGYTF | TGTACCAGCAGACCCCACATGGGACACAGCTATGGCTACACCTTC
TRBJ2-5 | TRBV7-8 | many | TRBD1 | CASSFRQGPSETQYF | TGTGCCAGCAGCTTTCGACAGGGGCCGTCGGAGACCCAGTACTTC
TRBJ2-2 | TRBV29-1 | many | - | CSDRTNPAANTGELFF | TGCAGCGATAGGACCAACCCAGCCGCGAACACCGGGGAGCTGTTTTTT
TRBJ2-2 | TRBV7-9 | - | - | CASSLAQGTGELFF | TGTGCCAGCAGCTTAGCGCAGGGCACCGGGGAGCTGTTTTTT
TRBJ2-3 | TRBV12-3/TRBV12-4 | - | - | CASSFARRLRMQYF | TGTGCCAGCAGTTTCGCGAGGAGGTTGAGGATGCAGTACTTT
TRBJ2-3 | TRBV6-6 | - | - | CASSYWGSRTDMQYF | TGTGCCAGCAGTTACTGGGGCAGTCGCACAGATATGCAGTATTTT
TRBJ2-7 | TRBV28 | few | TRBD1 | CASSPGQRTGRVYEQYF | TGTGCCAGTAGCCCCGGACAACGGACAGGGCGGGTTTACGAGCAGTACTTC
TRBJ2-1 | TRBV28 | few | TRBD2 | CASSSLPTSGRNEQFF | TGTGCCAGCAGTTCCCTACCGACTAGCGGGAGAAATGAGCAGTTCTTC
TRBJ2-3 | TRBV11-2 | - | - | CASSLLARGTADTQYF | TGTGCTAGCAGCTTATTAGCGAGAGGGACCGCAGATACGCAGTATTTT
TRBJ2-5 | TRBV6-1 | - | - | CATLPQHQETQYF | TGTGCCACCCTCCCACAGCACCAAGAGACCCAGTATTTC
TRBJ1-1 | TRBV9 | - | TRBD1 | CASSVARTGGSEAFF | TGTGCCAGCAGCGTAGCTAGGACAGGGGGCTCCGAAGCTTTCTTT
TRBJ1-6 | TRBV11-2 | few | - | CASSLDPGANSPPHF | TGTGCCAGCAGCTTAGATCCGGGGGCCAATTCACCCCCCCACTTT
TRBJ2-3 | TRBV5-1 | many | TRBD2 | CASSFAGRGADTQYF | TGCGCCAGCAGCTTTGCCGGGAGGGGAGCAGATACGCAGTATTTT
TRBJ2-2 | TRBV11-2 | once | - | CASSLLGFLTGELFF | TGTGCCAGCAGCCTACTGGGTTTTCTCACCGGGGAGCTGTTTTTT
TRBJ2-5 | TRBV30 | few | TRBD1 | CAWSAGTGPQETQYF | TGTGCCTGGAGTGCCGGGACAGGGCCACAAGAGACCCAGTACTTC
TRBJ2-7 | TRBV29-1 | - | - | CIVELGSSYEQYF | TGCATCGTTGAATTGGGCAGCTCCTACGAGCAGTACTTC
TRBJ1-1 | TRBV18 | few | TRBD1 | CASSRQGQNTEAFF | TGTGCCAGCTCACGACAGGGACAGAACACTGAAGCTTTCTTT
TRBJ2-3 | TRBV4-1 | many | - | CASSLEEGRDTQYF | TGCGCCAGCAGCCTCGAGGAGGGCAGAGATACGCAGTATTTT
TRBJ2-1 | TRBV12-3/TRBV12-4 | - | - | CTSSIVTEQFF | TGTACCAGCAGTATAGTGACAGAGCAGTTCTTC
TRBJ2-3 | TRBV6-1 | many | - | CASSELVGGDDTQYF | TGTGCCAGCAGTGAGCTGGTAGGAGGGGATGATACGCAGTATTTT
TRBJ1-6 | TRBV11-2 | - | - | CASSLEVAAFSSLHF | TGTGCCAGCAGCTTGGAAGTGGCAGCTTTCTCATCCCTCCACTTT
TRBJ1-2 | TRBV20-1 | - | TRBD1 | CSASVGTGNMDYGYTF | TGCAGTGCTAGTGTCGGGACAGGGAATATGGACTATGGCTACACCTTC
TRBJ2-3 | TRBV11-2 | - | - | CASRDQKNTKYF | TGTGCCAGCAGGGACCAAAAAAATACGAAATATTTT
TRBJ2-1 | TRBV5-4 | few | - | CASSGGGNEQLF | TGTGCCAGCAGCGGTGGGGGTAATGAGCAGCTCTTC
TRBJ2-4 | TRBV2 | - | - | CASSENHDKNIQYF | TGTGCCAGCAGTGAAAACCACGACAAAAACATTCAGTACTTC
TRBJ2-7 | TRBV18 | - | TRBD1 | CASSLSPGQGGNF | TGTGCCAGCTCACTATCACCGGGACAGGGGGGGAACTTC